One sample yielded the 15 T cell receptor beta chains listed below, sequenced in a study of vaccination and CD4 T cells after COVID-19. Once obtained from cultured CD4+ T cells, the DNA was sequenced using the Oncomine TCR Beta short-read assay. MiXCR was run by TCRdb on the PCR reads, yielding one entry per CDR3 protein. The sample records roughly 24,000 distinct CDR3 sequences, 55% to 70% being singletons. The antigens for these receptors are not known. Treatment reported: approximately nine-day PBMC culture with coronavirus spike peptide pools or control peptides (ViraFEST assay). Sequenced sample: CD4+ T cells from blood, cultured in vitro. The receptor set was obtained from a human donor who had recovered from COVID-19.

This chain joins TRBV7-6 and TRBJ2-2; no clear D gene. V was shortened by 2 bases and J by 3 bases, with 4 bases between the two germline ends. From germline, CDR1 is SGHVS and CDR2 FNYEAQ. This CDR3 has 13 amino acids. The CDR3 loop reads CASSLYYTGELFF. DNA of the CDR3: TGTGCCAGCAGCTTATACTACACCGGGGAGCTGTTTTTT.

The chain recombines TRBV19 with TRBJ1-4; D ambiguous. CDR1 is LNHDA and CDR2 is SQIVND in the germline V gene (reference sequence). The CDR3 has 13 residues. V was shortened by 7 bases and J by 8 bases, with 14 bases between the two germline ends. The CDR3, as DNA: TGTGCCAGTACCAAGAGGATAGCCGAAAAACTGTTTTTT. Encoded protein: CASTKRIAEKLFF.

The chain has TRBV7-9 and TRBJ2-3; TRBD2 agrees at 9 bases. The CDR3 covers 16 residues. Germline V gene data show CDR1 as SEHNR and CDR2 as FQNEAQ (reference sequence). Unmatched junction bases numbered 7, after V lost 4 bases and J lost 2 bases. In DNA form, the CDR3 reads TGTGCCAGCAGCTCCCTTAGCGGGAGCCCCACAGATACGCAGTATTTT. Translation: CASSSLSGSPTDTQYF.

This chain joins TRBV7-8 and TRBJ2-5; TRBD2 might be the D (6 bases). CDR1 is SGHVS, CDR2 FQNEAQ, per germline. V was pared by 3 bases and J by 1 base, with 9 bases between. The CDR3 length is 14 residues. The CDR3 coding sequence is TGTGCCAGCAGCTTCCCCGGGAGCCAAGAGACCCAGTACTTC. It translates to CASSFPGSQETQYF.

For this clonotype: Since the CDR3 does not end with the conserved phenylalanine or tryptophan, this likely comes from a read error. The V gene is TRBV12-3 or TRBV12-4, the J gene TRBJ2-1; tentatively, D is TRBD2 (6 bases). The V and J ends lost 7 bases and 0 bases respectively, with 10 bases between them. The CDR3 is made up of 14 amino acids. CDR3 nucleotides: TGTGCCAGCAAACCGGGAGCCTCCTACAATGAGCAGTTCTAC. It yields the protein CASKPGASYNEQFY.

This chain joins TRBV6-2 or TRBV6-3 and TRBJ2-4, with TRBD1 matching 7 bases. The CDR3 contains 17 residues. Germline assignment: CDR1 MNHEY and CDR2 SVGEGT. Losses at the gene ends were 5 bases for V and 4 bases for J; bases not matched to a gene: 14. CDR3 nucleotides: TGTGCCAGCAGTGTCGAACTTTCCCGGGACAGAAAAAACATTCAGTACTTC. It specifies CASSVELSRDRKNIQYF.

This chain uses TRBV4-3 with TRBJ2-3; D is unclear. Germline CDR1 is LGHNA and CDR2 is YSLEER. Trimming stripped 0 bases from V and 3 bases from J, with 7 bases between. The CDR3 spans 14 residues. The DNA of the CDR3 is TGCGCCAGCAGCCAAGATGTGGGGACAGATACGCAGTATTTT. This encodes CASSQDVGTDTQYF.

J is TRBJ2-7 and V is TRBV28, with 13 nucleotides matching TRBD2. V shed 6 bases, J shed 5 bases, and the junction held 10 bases outside the gene matches. This CDR3 contains 16 residues. Germline V lookup: CDR1 MDHEN, CDR2 SYDVKM. The CDR3 nucleotides are TGTGCCAGCAGCTCGCCCGATACTAGCGGGAGGGACGAGCAGTACTTC. Encoded protein: CASSSPDTSGRDEQYF.

The J gene is TRBJ2-2, the V gene TRBV20-1, with TRBD2 matching 7 bases. V shed 3 bases and J 1 base; nucleotides not matched to a gene: 8. The CDR3 is made up of 16 amino acids. Germline values: CDR1 DFQATT, CDR2 SNEGSKA (reference sequence). CDR3 residues: CSARPLAGLNTGELFF. CDR3 DNA: TGCAGTGCTAGGCCCTTAGCGGGTCTGAACACCGGGGAGCTGTTTTTT.

The chain recombines TRBV27 with TRBJ1-6; 7 bases align to TRBD1. This CDR3 comprises 13 residues. The V gene end was trimmed by 5 bases and the J gene end by 10 bases; junction bases not matched to a gene: 5. Germline CDR1 reads MNHEY; CDR2 reads SMNVEV (reference sequence). CDR3 DNA: TGTGCCAGCAGTGAGGGGGCGGGGTCACCCCTCCACTTT. The encoded protein is CASSEGAGSPLHF.

The chain couples TRBV27 to TRBJ2-5; 7 nucleotides line up with TRBD1. Germline assignment: CDR1 MNHEY and CDR2 SMNVEV (reference sequence). The length of the CDR3 is 13 residues. The trim removed 4 bases at V and 7 bases at J, leaving 6 bases unmatched. The CDR3 DNA reads TGTGCCAGCAGTTCAGACAGGGTAGGGACCCAGTACTTC. It yields the protein CASSSDRVGTQYF.

This clonotype was seen a handful of times. The CDR3 DNA reads TGTGCCAGCAGCCCCTACAGGGGTAATGCTGAAGCTTTCTTT. Translation: CASSPYRGNAEAFF. The V gene is TRBV27, the J gene TRBJ1-1; 7 bases agree with TRBD1. The CDR3 runs 14 residues. Germline trimming cut 6 bases from V and 6 bases from J; bases unmatched to any gene: 10. Per germline, CDR1 MNHEY and CDR2 SMNVEV (reference sequence).

This chain joins TRBV19 and TRBJ1-5; D is possibly TRBD1 (5 bases). V was trimmed by 6 bases and J by 4 bases, leaving 16 bases between them. Germline CDR1 reads LNHDA; CDR2 reads SQIVND (reference sequence). The CDR3 consists of 15 residues. The CDR3 sequence: CASSLAGAPNQPQHF. CDR3 DNA sequence: TGTGCCAGTAGCCTAGCCGGGGCACCGAATCAGCCCCAGCATTTT.

This clonotype has a single count. This chain joins TRBV19 and TRBJ1-5; D is unclear. Germline lookup yields CDR1 LNHDA and CDR2 SQIVND (reference sequence). This CDR3 is built from 15 residues. V was trimmed by 1 base and J by 0 bases, leaving 7 bases between them. This CDR3 reads CASSIGSLSNQPQHF. DNA of the CDR3: TGTGCCAGTAGTATAGGAAGCCTTAGCAATCAGCCCCAGCATTTT.

V and J are TRBV7-2 and TRBJ2-7; D is unclear. Germline V lookup: CDR1 SGHTA, CDR2 FQGNSA. Trimming removed 0 bases at V and 5 bases at J, with 14 bases between. This CDR3 contains 15 residues. DNA of the CDR3: TGTGCCAGCAGCTTAGCTTCCGTCTTGGGGAACGAGCAGTACTTC. As protein: CASSLASVLGNEQYF.